One and the same sample provided the 18 T cell receptor beta chains below, sequenced in a study of spatial heterogeneity in lung cancer (dated 2019 in TCRdb). The library was obtained by 5' RACE. Sequencing instrument: NextSeq 500. TCRdb trimmed public reads at Q25 via fastp, called clones via MiXCR and kept in-frame beta chains. Each record represents a unique CDR3 protein, reported with the most common genes and DNA among its rows. The sample profile shows about 52,000 distinct CDR3 sequences; 7.4% of them were found once. The ten largest make up approximately 35% of the sample. The sample's time point label, in plain terms: blood at routine non-recurrence follow-up after resection. For TCR sequencing, whole RNA was extracted from tumor and nontumor lung tissue, or from cryopreserved PBMC samples, and no cell sorting was done. The sample here was PBMCs, taken at follow-up. All receptors come from a female donor with early-stage non-small cell lung cancer.

This clonotype occurred a few times. This chain uses TRBV7-2 with TRBJ1-3; tentatively, D is TRBD1 (5 bases). The CDR3 runs to 15 residues. Germline loops: CDR1 SGHTA, CDR2 FQGNSA. Trimming took 2 bases from V and 2 from J, leaving 10 bases between them. CDR3 protein: CASSLLQTAGNTIYF. As DNA, the CDR3 is TGTGCCAGCAGCTTACTCCAGACAGCTGGAAACACCATATATTTT.

The table lists this clonotype with many counts. The chain combines TRBV5-1 with TRBJ2-3, with 14 positions matching TRBD2. Germline V gene sequence: CDR1 SGHRS, CDR2 YFSETQ. V gave up 4 bases and J gave up 6 bases; unmatched junction bases: 10. CDR3 length: 17 residues. CDR3 bases: TGCGCCAGCAGCCCTCCGGGACTAGCGGGGGTTTCGGATACGCAGTATTTT. Translated: CASSPPGLAGVSDTQYF.

This clonotype was detected many times. The J gene is TRBJ2-1, the V gene TRBV11-3, with TRBD2 matching 11 bases. The V and J ends lost 3 bases and 8 bases, in that order; junction bases with no gene match: 6. The CDR3 spans 15 residues. CDR1 is SGHNT and CDR2 is YENEEA in the germline V gene. CDR3 DNA sequence: TGTGCCAGCAGCTTTAGCGGGGGGGCTTTGCATGAGCAGTTCTTC. It translates to CASSFSGGALHEQFF. The full variable domain, with the rest looked up from reference TRBV11-3 and TRBJ2-1, is EAGVVQSPRYKIIEKKQPVAFWCNPISGHNTLYWYLQNLGQGPELLIRYENEEAVDDSQLPKDRFSAERLKGVDSTLKIQPAELGDSAVYLCASSFSGGALHEQFFGPGTRLTVL.

This clonotype was recorded many times. The V and J genes are TRBV16 and TRBJ2-2; D ambiguous. This CDR3 comprises 15 residues. The V gene's germline CDR1 is KGHSY and CDR2 FQNENV. V was shortened by 1 base and J by 3 bases, with 9 bases between the two germline ends. DNA of the CDR3: TGTGCCAGCAGCCAATATTGGGTGGACACCGGGGAGCTGTTTTTT. Amino acids: CASSQYWVDTGELFF.

This clonotype has a count of ten or more. The J gene is TRBJ2-5, the V gene TRBV5-1; D perhaps matches TRBD2 (6 bases). V lost 4 bases, J lost 1 base, and 14 bases lay in between. The CDR3 contains 15 residues. Germline V gene lookup returns CDR1 SGHRS and CDR2 YFSETQ. CDR3 residues: CASSPGGTGQETQYF. DNA of the CDR3: TGCGCCAGCAGCCCCGGGGGAACAGGCCAAGAGACCCAGTACTTC.

This clonotype has more than one count but fewer than ten. The genes are TRBV3-1 and TRBJ2-3; the D is unclear. V lost 5 bases, J lost 0 bases, and 9 bases lay in between. CDR1 LGHDT and CDR2 YNNKEL come from the germline V gene (reference sequence). The CDR3 sequence is 14 residues long. CDR3 loop: CASSSAGSTDTQYF. Here the CDR3 DNA reads TGTGCCAGCAGCTCCGCCGGAAGCACAGATACGCAGTATTTT.

This chain connects TRBV5-1 to TRBJ2-5, with D possibly TRBD1 on 5 matching bases. The CDR3 has 16 amino acids. V shed 4 bases and J shed 5 bases, with 21 bases lying between them. CDR1 SGHRS and CDR2 YFSETQ come from the germline V gene. CDR3 in amino acids: CASSRESQGRGETQYF. The CDR3 nucleotides are TGCGCCAGCAGCCGTGAATCGCAGGGTAGAGGTGAGACCCAGTACTTC.

The chain links TRBV20-1 to TRBJ1-1; a weak D match, TRBD1 (5 bases). Germline V lookup: CDR1 DFQATT, CDR2 SNEGSKA (reference sequence). The CDR3 runs 15 residues. V lost 2 bases, J lost 1 base, and 14 bases lay in between. CDR3 sequence (DNA): TGCAGTGCTAGATTGAGGAGGGGAACGAACACTGAAGCTTTCTTT. It is translated as CSARLRRGTNTEAFF.

This clonotype has a handful of counts. This rearrangement joins TRBV6-2 or TRBV6-3 to TRBJ1-2; 10 bases are a match to TRBD1. CDR3 length: 13 residues. Trimming took 2 bases from V and 8 from J; bases not matched to a gene: 2. Germline V lookup: CDR1 MNHEY, CDR2 SVGEGT. In DNA, the CDR3 is TGTGCCAGCAGTTACCGGGACAGGGGCGGCTACACCTTC. Translation: CASSYRDRGGYTF.

This clonotype appeared many times. The gene calls are TRBV3-1 and TRBJ2-3; the D gene is possibly TRBD2 (6 bases). Germline V gene sequence: CDR1 LGHDT, CDR2 YNNKEL (reference sequence). Trimming took off 4 bases at V and 10 bases at J, with 15 bases between the two ends. The CDR3 has 13 amino acids. CDR3 sequence reads: CASSPASEGAQYF. Written as DNA, the CDR3 is TGTGCCAGCAGCCCAGCTAGCGAAGGGGCGCAGTATTTT.

This clonotype was detected many times. The chain employs TRBV10-2 and TRBJ2-7; the match to TRBD1 covers 7 bases. After removal of 7 bases from V and 5 bases from J, the junction contained 11 bases not matched to a gene. The CDR3 loop spans 14 amino acids. Germline V lookup: CDR1 WSHSY, CDR2 SAAADI. The CDR3 DNA reads as TGCGCCAGCACGCCTGAGGGGGCTAGAGACGAGCAGTACTTC. It is translated as CASTPEGARDEQYF.

Many counts were recorded for this clonotype. The rearrangement links TRBV4-2 to TRBJ1-1, with TRBD1 as a possible D gene (6 bases). The CDR3 has 15 residues. Germline CDR1 reads LGHNA; CDR2 reads YNFKEQ. Between the trimmed V and J ends, which lost 0 bases and 6 bases, there was a span of 14 bases. The CDR3 nucleotides read TGTGCCAGCAGCCAAGAGATAGGGGGGGCGGCTGAAGCTTTCTTT. Encoded protein: CASSQEIGGAAEAFF.

This sequence joins TRBV4-2 and TRBJ2-3; TRBD2 matches 13 bases. In germline, CDR1 is LGHNA, CDR2 YNFKEQ. Trimming cost V 1 base and J 1 base; bases outside gene matches: 8. The CDR3 totals 19 residues. DNA for the CDR3: TGTGCCAGCAGCCAAGGGACTAGCGGGGGCGTCATGGGCACAGATACGCAGTATTTT. Protein product: CASSQGTSGGVMGTDTQYF.

Only a few counts were recorded for this clonotype. The chain is built from TRBV7-2 and TRBJ2-2, with unresolved D. CDR3 length: 14 amino acids. Germline loops: CDR1 SGHTA, CDR2 FQGNSA. V lost 1 base and J 1 base, leaving 4 bases between the germline ends. CDR3 residues: CASSLGLNTGELFF. The CDR3, as DNA: TGTGCCAGCAGCTTAGGGTTGAACACCGGGGAGCTGTTTTTT.

The chain joins TRBV6-6 to TRBJ2-5; TRBD2 aligns across 11 bases. The V gene's germline CDR1 is MNHNY and CDR2 SVGAGI (reference sequence). The CDR3 is made up of 15 amino acids. V gave up 4 bases and J gave up 4 bases; unmatched junction bases: 5. CDR3 in DNA: TGTGCCAGCAGTTCCCTTGGACTAGCGGGAGAGACCCAGTACTTC. This gives the protein CASSSLGLAGETQYF.

This clonotype was seen many times. The V gene is TRBV20-1, the J gene TRBJ2-1; D might be TRBD2 (6 bases). The CDR3 covers 16 residues. The germline V gene has CDR1 DFQATT and CDR2 SNEGSKA (reference sequence). V was clipped by 6 bases and J by 0 bases, with 18 bases between them. CDR3: CSASTPRGSSYNEQFF. As DNA, the CDR3 is TGCAGTGCCAGCACCCCGCGGGGAAGCTCCTACAATGAGCAGTTCTTC.

This clonotype was counted many times. This chain joins TRBV24-1 and TRBJ2-7, with no clear D. Trimming stripped 11 bases from V and 4 bases from J, with 20 bases between. The CDR3 contains 14 residues. Germline values: CDR1 KGHDR, CDR2 SFDVKD. CDR3 nucleotide sequence: TGTGCCATGCAAAGGTCACCGGAGAATTACGAGCAGTACTTC. Protein sequence: CAMQRSPENYEQYF.

The table lists this clonotype with many counts. This chain joins TRBV5-1 and TRBJ1-4; TRBD1 aligns across 10 bases. From germline, CDR1 is SGHRS and CDR2 YFSETQ. Trimming at V came to 3 bases and at J to 5 bases, leaving 7 bases not matched to a gene. CDR3 size: 16 residues. In DNA, the CDR3 is TGCGCCAGCAGCTCCCGACAGGGGGCAGGGAATGAAAAACTGTTTTTT. Its translation: CASSSRQGAGNEKLFF.